This T cell receptor beta chain derives from a study of shared clonotypes between healthy human individuals. Several immunoSEQ plates received, in even portions, the genomic DNA of each subset. Profiling relied on immunoSEQ multiplex PCR, and the TCRdb table lists in-frame clones only, not all of them. The table has approximately 2,300,000 clones, roughly 92% seen once. CDR1 is LNHNV and CDR2 is YYDKDF in the germline V gene (reference sequence). The CDR3 totals 16 residues. J gave up 6 bases and V 5 bases, and 9 bases lay outside the gene matches. The receptor was isolated from a man younger than 35 in good health. Some clones in this sample may be carry-over from other donors' samples. This chain connects TRBV15 to TRBJ2-7; 14 bases are a match to TRBD2. Sample: naive CD4+ T cells from PBMCs. Subset meaning: CD45RA+ positively selected. The CDR3, as DNA: TGTGCCACCAGCTCCGGGACTAGCGGGAGCCGACGCGAGCAGTACTTC. It specifies CATSSGTSGSRREQYF.